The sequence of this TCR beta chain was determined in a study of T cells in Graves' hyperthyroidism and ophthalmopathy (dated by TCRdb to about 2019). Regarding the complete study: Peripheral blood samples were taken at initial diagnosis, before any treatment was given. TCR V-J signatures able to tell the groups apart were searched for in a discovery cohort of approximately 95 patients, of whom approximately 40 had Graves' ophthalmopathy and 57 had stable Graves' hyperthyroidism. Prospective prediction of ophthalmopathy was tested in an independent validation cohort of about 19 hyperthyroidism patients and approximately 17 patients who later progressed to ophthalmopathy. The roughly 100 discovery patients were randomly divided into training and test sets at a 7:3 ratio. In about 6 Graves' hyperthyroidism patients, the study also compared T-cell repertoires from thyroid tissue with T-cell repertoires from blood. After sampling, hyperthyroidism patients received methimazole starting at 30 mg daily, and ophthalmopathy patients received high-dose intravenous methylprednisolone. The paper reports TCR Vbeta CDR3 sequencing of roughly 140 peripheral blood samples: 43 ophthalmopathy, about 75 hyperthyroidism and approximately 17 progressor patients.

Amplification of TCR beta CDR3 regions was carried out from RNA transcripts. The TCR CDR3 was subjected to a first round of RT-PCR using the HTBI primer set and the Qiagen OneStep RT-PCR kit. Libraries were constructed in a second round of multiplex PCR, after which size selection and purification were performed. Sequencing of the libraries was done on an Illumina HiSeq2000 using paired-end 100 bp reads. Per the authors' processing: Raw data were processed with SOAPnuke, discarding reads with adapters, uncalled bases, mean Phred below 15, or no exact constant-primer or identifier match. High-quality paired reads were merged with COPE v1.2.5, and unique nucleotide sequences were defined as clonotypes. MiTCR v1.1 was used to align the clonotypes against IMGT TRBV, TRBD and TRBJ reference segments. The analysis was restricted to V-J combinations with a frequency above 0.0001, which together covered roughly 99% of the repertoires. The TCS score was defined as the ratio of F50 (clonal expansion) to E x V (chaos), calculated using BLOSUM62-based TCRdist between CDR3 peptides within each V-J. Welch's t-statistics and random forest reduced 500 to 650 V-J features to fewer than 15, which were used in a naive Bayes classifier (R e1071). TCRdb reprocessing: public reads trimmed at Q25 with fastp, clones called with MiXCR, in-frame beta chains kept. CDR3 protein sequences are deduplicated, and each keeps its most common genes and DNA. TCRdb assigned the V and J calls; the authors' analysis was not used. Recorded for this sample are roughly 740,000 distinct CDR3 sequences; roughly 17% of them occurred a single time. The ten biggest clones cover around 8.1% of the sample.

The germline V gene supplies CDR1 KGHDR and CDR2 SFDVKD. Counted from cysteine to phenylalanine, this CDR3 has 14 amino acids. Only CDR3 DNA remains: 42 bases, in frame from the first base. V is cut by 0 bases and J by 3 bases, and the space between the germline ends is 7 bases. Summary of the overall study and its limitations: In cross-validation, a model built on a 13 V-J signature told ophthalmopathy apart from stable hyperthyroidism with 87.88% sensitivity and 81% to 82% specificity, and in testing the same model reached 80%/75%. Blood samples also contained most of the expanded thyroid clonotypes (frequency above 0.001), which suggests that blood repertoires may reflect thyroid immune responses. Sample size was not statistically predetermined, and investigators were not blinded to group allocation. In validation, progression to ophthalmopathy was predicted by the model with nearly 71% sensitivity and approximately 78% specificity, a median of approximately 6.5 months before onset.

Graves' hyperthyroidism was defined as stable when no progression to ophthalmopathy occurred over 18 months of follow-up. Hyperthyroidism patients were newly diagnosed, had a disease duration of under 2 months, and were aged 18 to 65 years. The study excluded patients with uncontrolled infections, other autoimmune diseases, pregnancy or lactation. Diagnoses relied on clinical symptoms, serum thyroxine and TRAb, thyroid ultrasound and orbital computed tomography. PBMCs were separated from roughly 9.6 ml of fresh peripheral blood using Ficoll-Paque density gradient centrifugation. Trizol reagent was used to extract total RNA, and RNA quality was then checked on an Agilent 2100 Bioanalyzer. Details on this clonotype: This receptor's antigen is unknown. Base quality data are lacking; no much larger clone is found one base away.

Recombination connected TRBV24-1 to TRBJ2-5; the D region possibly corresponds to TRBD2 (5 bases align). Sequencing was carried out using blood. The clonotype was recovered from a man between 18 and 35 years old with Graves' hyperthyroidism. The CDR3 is CATSDLGGEETQYF. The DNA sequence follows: TGTGCCACCAGTGATTTGGGAGGTGAAGAGACCCAGTACTTC.